These 32 T cell receptor beta chains were sequenced from one sample in a study of blood T cell repertoires in COVID-19. Sequenced by immunoSEQ multiplex PCR; TCRdb stores in-frame clones only, minus some. Among around 250,000 clones, approximately 90% were seen once, and the ten largest hold roughly 4.3%. What was sequenced was PBMCs or T cells enriched from blood (not recorded which). The receptors come from a woman between 25 and 40 years old with acute COVID-19.

The rearrangement uses TRBV6-5 and TRBJ1-1; a possible D gene is TRBD1 (5 bases). Germline V CDR1 and CDR2: MNHEY, SVGAGI. This CDR3 spans 14 amino acids. V dropped 4 bases and J dropped 1 base, with 10 bases sitting between them. CDR3 nucleotide sequence: TGTGCCAGCAGTTCCGTGGGGGGGAACACTGAAGCTTTCTTT. Translating it yields CASSSVGGNTEAFF.

The V and J genes are TRBV11-1 and TRBJ1-4; no firm D call. CDR3 size: 14 residues. From germline, CDR1 is SGHAT and CDR2 FQDESV (reference sequence). V shed 2 bases and J shed 8 bases, with 12 bases lying between them. CDR3: CASSLLPEGEKLFF. In DNA form, the CDR3 reads TGTGCCAGCAGCTTATTACCGGAGGGAGAAAAACTGTTTTTT. Drawing the rest from reference TRBV11-1 and TRBJ1-4, the complete variable domain is EAEVAQSPRYKITEKSQAVAFWCDPISGHATLYWYRQILGQGPELLVQFQDESVVDDSQLPKDRFSAERLKGVDSTLKIQPAELGDSAMYLCASSLLPEGEKLFFGSGTQLSVL.

V is TRBV28 and J is TRBJ2-3; maybe TRBD2 (5 bases). Germline values: CDR1 MDHEN, CDR2 SYDVKM. V lost 4 bases and J lost 1, with 15 bases in between. CDR3 size: 16 residues. The CDR3 is CASSSSKVGGTDTQYF. Written as DNA, the CDR3 is TGTGCCAGCAGTTCATCCAAAGTGGGAGGCACAGATACGCAGTATTTT.

The V call is TRBV11-2, the J call TRBJ1-2, with TRBD1 matching 11 bases. This CDR3 is built from 16 residues. The trim removed 4 bases at V and 5 bases at J, leaving 9 bases unmatched. Germline lookup yields CDR1 SGHAT and CDR2 FQNNGV. The CDR3, as DNA: TGTGCCAGCAGCTCTCATACGGACAGGGGGCTTTATGGCTACACCTTC. Its protein is CASSSHTDRGLYGYTF.

The chain joins TRBV6-5 to TRBJ2-4; D unresolved. There are 12 residues in the CDR3. The ends were cut back, 4 bases at V and 2 bases at J, with 3 bases in the middle. CDR1 and CDR2 (germline): MNHEY, SVGAGI. CDR3 nucleotides: TGTGCCAGCAGTTCCTCCAAAAACATTCAGTACTTC. It yields the protein CASSSSKNIQYF.

The V gene is TRBV5-1, the J gene TRBJ2-1; the match to TRBD2 covers 15 bases. V dropped 4 bases and J dropped 8; count of bases not matched to a gene: 7. The CDR3 loop spans 16 amino acids. The germline CDR1 and CDR2 sequences are SGHRS and YFSETQ. In nucleotides, the CDR3 is TGCGCCAGCAGCATCGGGACTAGCGGGAGGTGGGATGAGCAGTTCTTC. It specifies CASSIGTSGRWDEQFF.

V gene TRBV10-3 combines with J gene TRBJ2-3, with 9 bases matching TRBD2. The germline V gene has CDR1 ENHRY and CDR2 SYGVKD. Trimming removed 6 bases from V and 0 bases from J; junction bases left unmatched: 7. The length of the CDR3 is 16 residues. CDR3 sequence reads: CAIRRLAEDSTDTQYF. The DNA for the CDR3 is TGTGCCATCAGGCGACTAGCGGAGGATAGCACAGATACGCAGTATTTT.

The CDR3 DNA reads TGTGCCAGCAGCTTGGGAGGGGGCGCAGATACGCAGTATTTT. Amino acids: CASSLGGGADTQYF. V usage is TRBV5-5 and J usage is TRBJ2-3, with 7 nucleotides matching TRBD1. V was pared by 0 bases and J by 4 bases, with 2 bases of the junction left unmatched. CDR3 length: 14 amino acids. The germline CDR1 and CDR2 sequences are SGHKS and YYEKEE (reference sequence). Supplemented by reference TRBV5-5 and TRBJ2-3, the full variable domain reads DAGVTQSPTHLIKTRGQQVTLRCSPISGHKSVSWYQQVLGQGPQFIFQYYEKEERGRGNFPDRFSARQFPNYSSELNVNALLLGDSALYLCASSLGGGADTQYFGPGTRLTVL.

The rearrangement links TRBV18 to TRBJ2-7; D possibly corresponds to TRBD2 (6 bases). The CDR3 runs 15 residues. V gave up 3 bases and J gave up 3 bases, with 15 bases separating them. From germline, CDR1 is KGHSH and CDR2 LQKENI. CDR3 coding DNA: TGTGCCAGCTCACCCGGGGGTGGTGGGTACTACGAGCAGTACTTC. This translates into CASSPGGGGYYEQYF. Combining the CDR3 with reference TRBV18 and TRBJ2-7 gives the whole variable domain NAGVMQNPRHLVRRRGQEARLRCSPMKGHSHVYWYRQLPEEGLKFMVYLQKENIIDESGMPKERFSAEFPKEGPSILRIQQVVRGDSAAYFCASSPGGGGYYEQYFGPGTRLTVT.

This clone was recorded only once. The chain is built from TRBV11-2 and TRBJ2-7; the match to TRBD2 covers 7 bases. In germline, CDR1 is SGHAT, CDR2 FQNNGV. V trimming: 1 base; J trimming: 1 base; junction bases outside the gene matches: 7. There are 16 residues in the CDR3. The CDR3, as DNA: TGTGCCAGCAGCTTAGTCGTGCTAGCGGTTTCCTACGAGCAGTACTTC. Encoded protein: CASSLVVLAVSYEQYF. Full variable domain (outside the CDR3, taken from reference TRBV11-2 and TRBJ2-7): EAGVAQSPRYKIIEKRQSVAFWCNPISGHATLYWYQQILGQGPKLLIQFQNNGVVDDSQLPKDRFSAERLKGVDSTLKIQPAKLEDSAVYLCASSLVVLAVSYEQYFGPGTRLTVT.

This clone has a single count. The gene calls are TRBV3-1 (or the pseudogene TRBV3-2) and TRBJ1-1, with D possibly matching TRBD1 (6 bases). The CDR3 consists of 15 residues. Germline loops: CDR1 LGHDT, CDR2 YNNKEL (reference sequence). V was shortened by 3 bases and J by 5 bases, with 16 bases between the two germline ends. CDR3 amino acids: CASSHRQEFGTEAFF. CDR3 in DNA: TGTGCCAGCAGCCACAGACAGGAATTCGGGACTGAAGCTTTCTTT.

The V gene is TRBV4-1, the J gene TRBJ2-1; TRBD2 matches at 7 bases. After removal of 0 bases from V and 4 bases from J, the junction contained 6 bases not matched to a gene. The CDR3 extends over 16 amino acids. CDR1 and CDR2 (germline): MGHRA, YSYEKL. The CDR3 sequence: CASSQDRRERYNEQFF. The CDR3 DNA follows: TGCGCCAGCAGCCAAGATAGGCGGGAGAGGTACAATGAGCAGTTCTTC.

The chain employs TRBV2 and TRBJ2-1; TRBD2 might be the D (5 bases). Trimming cost V 5 bases and J 5 bases, with 13 bases left between them. This CDR3 contains 14 residues. Per germline, CDR1 SNHLY and CDR2 FYNNEI. CDR3 DNA sequence: TGTGCCAGCAGTCTGTTGGTGGGAGACAATGAGCAGTTCTTC. Translated, it gives CASSLLVGDNEQFF.

This chain uses TRBV28 with TRBJ2-2; D is uncertain. V was shortened by 8 bases and J by 1 base, with 11 bases between the two germline ends. The CDR3 has 14 amino acids. Germline CDR1 and CDR2: MDHEN and SYDVKM. CDR3 sequence (DNA): TGTGCCAGCGTTTGGGCAGGGAACACCGGGGAGCTGTTTTTT. Encoded protein: CASVWAGNTGELFF.

This chain connects TRBV7-3 to TRBJ2-2, with TRBD2 matching over 7 bases. The CDR3 runs to 16 residues. Germline CDR1 SGHTA, CDR2 FQGTGA. With 5 bases clipped from V and 0 bases from J, the junction kept 6 bases outside the gene matches. CDR3 coding DNA: TGTGCCAGCAGCGCACTAGCGACCGCGAACACCGGGGAGCTGTTTTTT. Translating it yields CASSALATANTGELFF.

V usage is TRBV10-1 and J usage is TRBJ1-1; 7 positions agree with TRBD1. After removal of 3 bases from V and 0 bases from J, the junction contained 4 bases not matched to a gene. From germline, CDR1 is WNHNN and CDR2 SYGVQD (reference sequence). The CDR3 covers 15 residues. The CDR3 DNA reads TGCGCCAGCAGTGACTCCGGGACAGTGAACACTGAAGCTTTCTTT. Protein product: CASSDSGTVNTEAFF.

The chain joins TRBV19 to TRBJ2-1; 12 bases match TRBD2. CDR3 size: 16 residues. With 4 bases clipped from V and 6 bases from J, the junction kept 7 bases outside the gene matches. Germline loops: CDR1 LNHDA, CDR2 SQIVND (reference sequence). As DNA, the CDR3 is TGTGCCAGTAGTACACCGGCTAGCGGGAGGGCCAATGAGCAGTTCTTC. The encoded protein is CASSTPASGRANEQFF.

The chain carries TRBV19 and TRBJ2-2; D is unresolved. Deletions cut 7 bases from V and 2 bases from J, with 11 bases between. CDR1 LNHDA and CDR2 SQIVND come from the germline V gene (reference sequence). The CDR3 has 14 amino acids. CDR3 nucleotide sequence: TGTGCCAGTACCCCGACTCGAAACACCGGGGAGCTGTTTTTT. Its protein product is CASTPTRNTGELFF.

On this clone: This sample includes further DNA sequences coding for the same CDR3. The chain links TRBV28 to TRBJ2-3; TRBD1 matches at 7 bases. This CDR3 contains 15 residues. Germline-derived CDR1 and CDR2 are MDHEN and SYDVKM. V lost 5 bases to trimming and J lost 0 bases; unmatched junction nucleotides: 5. CDR3: CASSPRDRSTDTQYF. The CDR3 DNA follows: TGTGCCAGCAGTCCTAGGGACAGAAGCACAGATACGCAGTATTTT. Drawing the rest from reference TRBV28 and TRBJ2-3, the complete variable domain is DVKVTQSSRYLVKRTGEKVFLECVQDMDHENMFWYRQDPGLGLRLIYFSYDVKMKEKGDIPEGYSVSREKKERFSLILESASTNQTSMYLCASSPRDRSTDTQYFGPGTRLTVL.

The V gene is TRBV4-2, the J gene TRBJ1-1, with D perhaps TRBD1 (6 bases). Germline CDR1 and CDR2: LGHNA and YNFKEQ. V lost 3 bases to trimming and J lost 2 bases, with 16 bases between them. The CDR3 totals 16 residues. In nucleotides, the CDR3 is TGTGCCAGCAGCCAGACGTCAGGACAGCTTAACACTGAAGCTTTCTTT. Its translation is CASSQTSGQLNTEAFF.

The genes are TRBV28 and TRBJ2-7; no clear D. CDR3 length: 13 amino acids. Germline V lookup: CDR1 MDHEN, CDR2 SYDVKM. V gave up 2 bases and J gave up 2 bases, with 7 bases separating them. This chain's CDR3 is CASSLTNPYEQYF. CDR3 nucleotides: TGTGCCAGCAGTTTAACTAACCCCTACGAGCAGTACTTC.

The CDR3 DNA follows: TGTGCCAGCACCATGCCCGGGACAGGGACCCACGAGCAGTACTTC. Translation: CASTMPGTGTHEQYF. This chain uses TRBV6-5 with TRBJ2-7; 9 positions match TRBD1. CDR1 is MNHEY and CDR2 is SVGAGI in the germline V gene. This CDR3 has 15 amino acids. V dropped 7 bases and J dropped 5; count of bases not matched to a gene: 12.

The chain combines TRBV28 with TRBJ2-1; 8 bases are shared with TRBD2. The V segment lost 2 bases and the J segment 2 bases; nucleotides outside the gene matches: 5. The CDR3 spans 16 residues. Germline CDR1 and CDR2: MDHEN and SYDVKM. CDR3 nucleotide sequence: TGTGCCAGCAGTTTAACAGCGGGAGTCACCTACAATGAGCAGTTCTTC. This sequence encodes CASSLTAGVTYNEQFF.

The genes are TRBV5-4 and TRBJ2-1; no clear D. Germline V gene sequence: CDR1 SGHNT, CDR2 YYREEE (reference sequence). Trimming shortened V by 2 bases and J by 4 bases, and 10 bases separated the two germline ends. CDR3 size: 14 residues. The CDR3 here is CASSFGQEYNEQFF. In DNA, the CDR3 is TGTGCCAGCAGCTTTGGTCAAGAGTACAATGAGCAGTTCTTC.

CDR3 residues: CASSPRGGLLVAGGPPGELFF. For the CDR3, the DNA is TGTGCCAGCAGCCCCCGAGGAGGGCTCTTAGTAGCGGGAGGGCCCCCCGGGGAGCTGTTTTTT. V usage is TRBV7-3 and J usage is TRBJ2-2; TRBD2 matches 11 bases. The germline V gene has CDR1 SGHTA and CDR2 FQGTGA. This CDR3 has 21 amino acids. V shed 5 bases, J shed 6 bases, and the junction held 23 bases outside the gene matches.

The genes are TRBV28 and TRBJ2-7, with D maybe TRBD1 (6 bases). Trimming took off 3 bases at V and 2 bases at J, with 8 bases between the two ends. CDR1 is MDHEN, CDR2 SYDVKM, per germline. CDR3 size: 13 residues. CDR3 nucleotides: TGTGCCAGCAGTTTGACAGGTACCTACGAGCAGTACTTC. As protein: CASSLTGTYEQYF.

The chain uses TRBV27 and TRBJ1-6; D gene ambiguous. This CDR3 comprises 15 residues. Trimming took off 2 bases at V and 6 bases at J, with 11 bases between the two ends. Germline CDR1 and CDR2: MNHEY and SMNVEV (reference sequence). CDR3 sequence: CASSLSSALNSPLHF. The CDR3 DNA is TGTGCCAGCAGTTTAAGTAGCGCGCTTAATTCACCCCTCCACTTT.

This clone was picked up one time. V and J are TRBV19 and TRBJ2-2; the D is unclear. This CDR3 comprises 12 residues. The germline V gene encodes CDR1 LNHDA and CDR2 SQIVND (reference sequence). Trimming removed 8 bases at V and 1 base at J, with 5 bases between. This chain's CDR3 is CASVRNTGELFF. The CDR3, as DNA: TGTGCCAGTGTCCGGAACACCGGGGAGCTGTTTTTT.

The CDR3 region is CASSPGTSGTYEQYF. CDR3 DNA: TGTGCCAGCAGCCCCGGGACTAGCGGGACCTACGAGCAGTACTTC. The chain has TRBV27 and TRBJ2-7; 13 nucleotides line up with TRBD2. The V and J ends lost 6 bases and 2 bases, in that order; junction bases with no gene match: 4. Per germline, CDR1 MNHEY and CDR2 SMNVEV (reference sequence). The CDR3 spans 15 residues.

This chain links TRBV19 with TRBJ1-2; TRBD1 might be the D (5 bases). This CDR3 spans 14 amino acids. Trimming took 5 bases from V and 0 from J, leaving 10 bases between them. Germline V CDR1 and CDR2: LNHDA, SQIVND (reference sequence). Written as DNA, the CDR3 is TGTGCCAGTAGTGTGGGGGACTCTAACTATGGCTACACCTTC. Protein sequence: CASSVGDSNYGYTF.

This clone was seen only once. V gene TRBV7-3 combines with J gene TRBJ2-3; 11 positions match TRBD2. The ends lost 4 bases at V and 2 bases at J; junction bases unmatched: 5. This CDR3 comprises 16 residues. Germline-derived CDR1 and CDR2 are SGHTA and FQGTGA. The CDR3 DNA is TGTGCCAGCAGCTACAGACTAGCGGGAACCACAGATACGCAGTATTTT. Protein product: CASSYRLAGTTDTQYF.

The V and J genes are TRBV25-1 and TRBJ1-2; D is ambiguous. CDR3 length equals 12 residues. V dropped 4 bases and J dropped 2 bases, with 5 bases sitting between them. CDR1 and CDR2 from the germline V gene are MGHDK and SYGVNS. The CDR3 is CASSALNYGYTF. In DNA, the CDR3 is TGTGCCAGCAGTGCACTCAACTATGGCTACACCTTC.